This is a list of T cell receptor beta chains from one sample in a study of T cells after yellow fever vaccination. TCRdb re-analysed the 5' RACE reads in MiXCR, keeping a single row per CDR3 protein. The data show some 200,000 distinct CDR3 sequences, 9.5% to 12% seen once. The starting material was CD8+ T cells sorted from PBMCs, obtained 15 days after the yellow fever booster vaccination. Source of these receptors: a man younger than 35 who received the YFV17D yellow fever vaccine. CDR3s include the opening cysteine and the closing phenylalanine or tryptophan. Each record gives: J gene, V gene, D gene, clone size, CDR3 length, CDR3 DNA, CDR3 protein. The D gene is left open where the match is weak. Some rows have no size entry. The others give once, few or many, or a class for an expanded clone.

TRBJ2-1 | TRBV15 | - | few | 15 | TGTGCCACCAGCAGAGCGGACGATGGAACCAATGAGCAGTTCTTC | CATSRADDGTNEQFF
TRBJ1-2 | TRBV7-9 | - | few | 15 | TGTGCCAGCAGCTTTGGCCCGGGAGCTAACTATGGCTACACCTTC | CASSFGPGANYGYTF
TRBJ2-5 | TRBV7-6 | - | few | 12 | TGTGCCAGCAGCATCAGAGCGGAGACCCAGTACTTC | CASSIRAETQYF
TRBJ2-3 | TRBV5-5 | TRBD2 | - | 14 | TGTGCCAGCAGCTCCAGCGGGGGTGAAGATACGCAGTATTTT | CASSSSGGEDTQYF
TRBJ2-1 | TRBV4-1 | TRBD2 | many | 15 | TGCGCCAGCAGCCATAGCGGGGGTGAGTACAATGAGCAGTTCTTC | CASSHSGGEYNEQFF
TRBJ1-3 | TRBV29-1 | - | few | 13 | TGCAGCGTTGCAGGGGAAGCTGGAAACACCATATATTTT | CSVAGEAGNTIYF
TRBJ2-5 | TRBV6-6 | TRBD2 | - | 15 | TGTGCCAGCAGCCTCCCGGGGGGGCCGTTAGAGACCCAGTACTTC | CASSLPGGPLETQYF
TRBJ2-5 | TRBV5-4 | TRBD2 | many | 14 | TGTGCCAGCAGCTTCCGGGGAGGGCAAGAGACCCAGTACTTC | CASSFRGGQETQYF
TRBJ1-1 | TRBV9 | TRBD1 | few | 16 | TGTGCCAGCAGCGTCGGGACAGGGGCCATGAACACTGAAGCTTTCTTT | CASSVGTGAMNTEAFF
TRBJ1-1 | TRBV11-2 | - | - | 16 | TGTGCCAGCAGCTTAGATTGGGCAAAACTGAACACTGAAGCTTTCTTT | CASSLDWAKLNTEAFF
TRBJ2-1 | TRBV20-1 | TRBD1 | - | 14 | TGCAGTGGACTCTTGAGGGGGCCCTACAATGAGCAGTTCTTC | CSGLLRGPYNEQFF
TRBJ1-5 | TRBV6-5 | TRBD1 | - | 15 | TGTGCCAGCAAGGGGGCGTTTCGGAGCAATCAGCCCCAGCATTTT | CASKGAFRSNQPQHF
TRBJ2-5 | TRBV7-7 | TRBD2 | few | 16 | TGTGCTAGCAGCTTAGCGGGACTAGCGGGGCAAGAGACCCAGTACTTC | CASSLAGLAGQETQYF
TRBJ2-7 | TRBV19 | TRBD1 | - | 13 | TGTGCCAGTAGTACGCAGGGGGCCTACGAGCAGTACTTC | CASSTQGAYEQYF
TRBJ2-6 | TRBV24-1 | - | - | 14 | TGTGCCACCAGTGATTTTTCTGGGGCCAACGTCCTGACTTTC | CATSDFSGANVLTF
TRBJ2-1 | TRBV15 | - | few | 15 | TGTGCCACCGGGGTTGTACGGGGGGCCGGAGGTGAGCAGTTCTTC | CATGVVRGAGGEQFF
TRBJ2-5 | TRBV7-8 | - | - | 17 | TGTGCCAGCAGCGCCAGGCTCGGGACGGCTTACCAAGAGACCCAGTACTTC | CASSARLGTAYQETQYF
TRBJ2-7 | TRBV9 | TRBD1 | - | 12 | TGTGCCAGCAGCGGACAGGGCGCCGAGCAGTACTTC | CASSGQGAEQYF
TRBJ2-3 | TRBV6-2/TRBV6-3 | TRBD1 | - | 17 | TGTGCCAGCAGTTACAGCCGGGGACAGGTTATCGCAGATACGCAGTATTTT | CASSYSRGQVIADTQYF
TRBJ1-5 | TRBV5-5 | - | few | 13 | TGTGCCAGCAGCTTGTACCCGGAAGAGGCCCAGCATTTT | CASSLYPEEAQHF
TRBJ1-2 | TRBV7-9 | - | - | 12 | TGTGCCAGCAGCTTAGCGGGGTCTGGCTACACCTTC | CASSLAGSGYTF
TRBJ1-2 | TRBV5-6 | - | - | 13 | TGTGCCAGCAGCTTACACAGGGCAAGAAGCTACACCTTC | CASSLHRARSYTF
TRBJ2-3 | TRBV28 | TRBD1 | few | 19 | TGTGCCAGCAGTTTTCCCCGGGACAGGACCTTCGATGGATGGAGGGAGCAGTATTTT | CASSFPRDRTFDGWREQYF
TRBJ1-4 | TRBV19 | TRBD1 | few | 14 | TGTGCCAGTAGTATCCGGCTCGGGACAGGGGAAACGTTTTTT | CASSIRLGTGETFF
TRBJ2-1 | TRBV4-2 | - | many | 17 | TGTGCCAGCAGCCAAGAGAACCCCTCCCACTACTACAATGAGCAGTTCTTC | CASSQENPSHYYNEQFF
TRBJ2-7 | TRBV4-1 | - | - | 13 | TGCGCCAGCAGCCAAGAGGACAGCTACGAGCAGTACTTC | CASSQEDSYEQYF
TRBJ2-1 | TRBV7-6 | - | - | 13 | TGTGCCAGCAGCCCACGACAGTACAATGAGCAGTTCTTC | CASSPRQYNEQFF
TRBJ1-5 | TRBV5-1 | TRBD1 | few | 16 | TGCGCCAGCAGCGCGGGGACAGGGATAGGCAATCAGCCCCAGCATTTT | CASSAGTGIGNQPQHF
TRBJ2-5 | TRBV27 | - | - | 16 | TGTGCCAGCAGTTTATCGGGGGACGGAACCCTCCAGACCCAGTACTTC | CASSLSGDGTLQTQYF
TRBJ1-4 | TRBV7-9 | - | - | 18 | TGTGCCAGCAGCTCAGCGGGACGGACTATTACAACTAATGAAAAACTGTTTTTT | CASSSAGRTITTNEKLFF
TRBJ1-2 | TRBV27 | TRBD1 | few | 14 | TGTGCCAGCGGTGGGACAGGGGGCGTCTATGGCTACACCTTC | CASGGTGGVYGYTF
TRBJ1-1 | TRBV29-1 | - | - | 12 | TGCAGCGTTGGGTCAGGGAACACTGAAGCTTTCTTT | CSVGSGNTEAFF
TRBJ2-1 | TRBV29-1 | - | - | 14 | TGCAGCGTCCGTGGGCTACGGGGAACGGTTGGGCAGTTCTTC | CSVRGLRGTVGQFF
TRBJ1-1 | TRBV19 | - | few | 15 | TGTGCCAGTAGTACCCCCCGCGGCCGGAACACTGAAGCTTTCTTT | CASSTPRGRNTEAFF
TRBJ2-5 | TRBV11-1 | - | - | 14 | TGTGCCAGCAGCTTAGCGAATAAGCAAGAGACCCAGTACTTC | CASSLANKQETQYF
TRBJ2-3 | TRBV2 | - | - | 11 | TGTGCCAGCAGAGGTTTAGATACGCAGTATTTT | CASRGLDTQYF
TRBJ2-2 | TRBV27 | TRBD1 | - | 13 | TGTGCCAGCAGTATGGGACAGTCCGGGGAGCTGTTTTTT | CASSMGQSGELFF
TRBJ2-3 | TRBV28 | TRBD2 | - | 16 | TGTGCCAGCAGTCTCCTAGCGGGGAAAAACACAGATACGCAGTATTTT | CASSLLAGKNTDTQYF
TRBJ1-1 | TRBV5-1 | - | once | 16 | TGCGCCAGCAGCTTGGGATTCCGGGTCGCGAACACTGAAGCTTTCTTT | CASSLGFRVANTEAFF
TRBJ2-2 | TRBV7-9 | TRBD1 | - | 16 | TGTGCCAGCAGCTTAGTGGGACAGGGGAGCACCGGGGAGCTGTTTTTT | CASSLVGQGSTGELFF
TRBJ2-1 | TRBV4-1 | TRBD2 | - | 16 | TGCGCCAGCAGCCAAGAGGGCGGGGGGGTTTGGAATGAGCAGTTCTTC | CASSQEGGGVWNEQFF
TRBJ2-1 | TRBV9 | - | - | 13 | TGTGCCAGCAGCCCCATCACATACAATGAGCAGTTCTTC | CASSPITYNEQFF
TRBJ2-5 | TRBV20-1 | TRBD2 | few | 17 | TGCAGTGCTAGAGCCCTGACTAGCGGGGGGGCCGGAGAGACCCAGTACTTC | CSARALTSGGAGETQYF
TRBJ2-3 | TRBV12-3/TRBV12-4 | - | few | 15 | TGTGCCAGCACCCCGGTCGCAGCAAGCACAGATACGCAGTATTTT | CASTPVAASTDTQYF
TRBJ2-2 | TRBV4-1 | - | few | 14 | TGCGCCAGCAGCCAGGTAGTAGGTGGCGGGGAGCTGTTTTTT | CASSQVVGGGELFF
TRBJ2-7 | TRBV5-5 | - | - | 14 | TGTGCCAGCAGCTCTTCAGGGGTTCGTTACGAGCAGTACTTC | CASSSSGVRYEQYF
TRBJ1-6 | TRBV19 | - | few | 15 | TGTGCCAGTACCCCGGGACGGACCTATAATTCACCCCTCCACTTT | CASTPGRTYNSPLHF
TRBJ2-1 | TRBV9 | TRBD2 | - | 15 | TGTGCCAGCAGCGTAGAAGCGGGGGGGCAAAATGAGCAGTTCTTC | CASSVEAGGQNEQFF
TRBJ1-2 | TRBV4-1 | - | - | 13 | TGCGCCAGCAGCCAAGACAGGGCGGACGGCTACACCTTC | CASSQDRADGYTF
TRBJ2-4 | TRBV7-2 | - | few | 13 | TGTGCCAGCAGCCCGGGGGTTGGGGACATTCAGTACTTC | CASSPGVGDIQYF
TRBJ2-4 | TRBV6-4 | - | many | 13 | TGTGCCAGCAGCCAGTACCCGGGGAACATTCAGTACTTC | CASSQYPGNIQYF
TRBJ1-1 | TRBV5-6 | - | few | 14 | TGTGCCAGCAACGGCGGGGGCGGGAACACTGAAGCTTTCTTT | CASNGGGGNTEAFF
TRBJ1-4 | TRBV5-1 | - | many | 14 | TGCGCCAGCAGCTTGCGGCAATCAGATGAAAAACTGTTTTTT | CASSLRQSDEKLFF
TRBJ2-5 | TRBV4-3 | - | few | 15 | TGCGCCAGCAGCCAAGATATCGACGATCAAGAGACCCAGTACTTC | CASSQDIDDQETQYF